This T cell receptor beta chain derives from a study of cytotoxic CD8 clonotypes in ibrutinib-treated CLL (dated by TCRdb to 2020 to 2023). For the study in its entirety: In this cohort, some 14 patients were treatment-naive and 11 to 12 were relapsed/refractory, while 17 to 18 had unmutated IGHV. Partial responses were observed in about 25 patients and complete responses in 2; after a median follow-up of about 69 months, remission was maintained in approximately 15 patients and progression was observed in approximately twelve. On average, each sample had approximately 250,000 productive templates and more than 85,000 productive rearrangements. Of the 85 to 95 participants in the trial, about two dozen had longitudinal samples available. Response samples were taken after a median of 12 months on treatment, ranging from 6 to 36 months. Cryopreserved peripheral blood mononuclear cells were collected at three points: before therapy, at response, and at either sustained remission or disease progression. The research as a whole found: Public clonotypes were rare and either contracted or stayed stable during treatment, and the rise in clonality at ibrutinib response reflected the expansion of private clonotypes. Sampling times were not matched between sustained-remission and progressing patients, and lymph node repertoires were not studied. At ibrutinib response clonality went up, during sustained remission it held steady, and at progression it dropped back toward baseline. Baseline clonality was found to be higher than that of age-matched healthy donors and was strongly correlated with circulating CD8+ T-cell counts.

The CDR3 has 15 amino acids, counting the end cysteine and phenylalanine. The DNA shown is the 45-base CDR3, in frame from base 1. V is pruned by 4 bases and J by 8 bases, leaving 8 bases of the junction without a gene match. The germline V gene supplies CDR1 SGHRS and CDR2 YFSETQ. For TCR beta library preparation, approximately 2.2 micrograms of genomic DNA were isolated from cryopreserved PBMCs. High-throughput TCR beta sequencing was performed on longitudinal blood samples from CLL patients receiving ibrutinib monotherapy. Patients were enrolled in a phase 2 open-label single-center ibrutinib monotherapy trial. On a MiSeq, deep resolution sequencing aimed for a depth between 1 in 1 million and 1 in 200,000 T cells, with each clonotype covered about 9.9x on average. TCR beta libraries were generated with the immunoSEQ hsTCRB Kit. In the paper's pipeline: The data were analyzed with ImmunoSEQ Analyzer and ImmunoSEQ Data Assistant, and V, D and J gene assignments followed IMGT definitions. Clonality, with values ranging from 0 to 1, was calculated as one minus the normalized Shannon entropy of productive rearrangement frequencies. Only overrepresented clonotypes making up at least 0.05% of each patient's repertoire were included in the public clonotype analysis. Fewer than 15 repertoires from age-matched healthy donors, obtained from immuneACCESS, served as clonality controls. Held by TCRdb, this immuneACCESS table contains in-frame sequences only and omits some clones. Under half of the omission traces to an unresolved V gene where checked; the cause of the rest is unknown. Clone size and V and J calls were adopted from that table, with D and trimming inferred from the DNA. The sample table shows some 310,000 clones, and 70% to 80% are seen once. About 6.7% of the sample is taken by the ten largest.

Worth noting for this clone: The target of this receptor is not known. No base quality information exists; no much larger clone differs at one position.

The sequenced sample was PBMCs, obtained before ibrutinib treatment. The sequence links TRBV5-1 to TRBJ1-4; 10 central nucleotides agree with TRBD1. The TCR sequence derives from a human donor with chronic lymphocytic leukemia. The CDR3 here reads CASSTGTGVEEKLFF. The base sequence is TGCGCCAGCAGCACCGGGACAGGGGTGGAAGAAAAACTGTTTTTT.